Only one count was recorded for the clone carrying this T cell receptor beta chain. Its antigen is unknown. At one end the junction does not follow the germline gene, possibly because of a read error. TCRdb itself ran the reads through MiXCR, one entry per CDR3 protein. The sample records fewer than 1,000,000 distinct CDR3 sequences, less than 35% being singletons. The germline gives CDR1 SGHDT, CDR2 YYEEEE. The length of the CDR3 is 13 residues. These data come from a study of T cell repertoires in cytomegalovirus infection. For the study at large: Recently identified HLA-C-restricted CMV epitopes were used, and well-studied HLA-B-restricted CMV epitopes were used as well. Public TCR beta signatures provided an indication of both CMV infection and a matching HLA type. General study results and limits: Cumulative frequency (of public TCR beta family members) identified carriers of CMV plus the relevant HLA.

The sequencing here drew on cultured CD8+ T cells from PBMCs, taken from culture after CMV antigen stimulation. V usage is TRBV5-6 and J usage is TRBJ2-2; maybe TRBD2 (6 bases). This TCR came from a human donor in good health (CMV status not recorded). Some clones in this sample may be carry-over from other donors' samples. In nucleotides, the CDR3 is TGTGCCAGCGAGGAACAGTACACCGGGGGGCTGTTTTTT. It translates to CASEEQYTGGLFF.